This section outlines one T cell receptor (beta chain) sequence together with its context. Antigen: not known. Given a much more abundant clone one base away, this may be a read error. The identical CDR3 is also encoded by other nucleotide sequences in the sample. This sample is drawn from a study of metastatic and nonmetastatic thyroid tumors. About the research overall: Peripheral blood and tumor or nodule samples from malignant and benign thyroid patients were compared. General study results and limits: Across blood and tumor, TCR beta diversity in malignant thyroid tumors was reportedly significantly higher than in benign nodules.

Per the original data handling: Clinicopathological groups supplied CDR3 differences that were used to build a distant-metastasis classifier for papillary thyroid cancer. MiXCR reprocessed the PCR reads for TCRdb. These V and J calls derive from TCRdb rather than the authors' analysis. The sample records over 25,000 clones, 15% being singletons. Germline lookup yields CDR1 MNHNS and CDR2 SASEGT. The V segment lost 8 bases and the J segment 7 bases; nucleotides outside the gene matches: 12. This CDR3 is built from 15 residues. Before thyroid surgery, none of the patients had received any treatment. The chain joins TRBV6-1 to TRBJ2-1; 9 bases agree with TRBD2. Sequenced: blood. The TCR sequence derives from a female donor with papillary thyroid cancer or a benign thyroid nodule (not recorded which). Some clones in this sample may be carry-over from other donors' samples. The CDR3: CASASGAGGRNEQFF. CDR3 nucleotides: TGTGCCAGCGCTTCGGGAGCGGGGGGTCGAAATGAGCAGTTCTTC.